The source of this T cell receptor (beta chain) is a study of control samples from healthy donors and cancer patients. The method was immunoSEQ multiplex PCR; TCRdb's version includes in-frame clones alone and lacks a portion of them. The table has around 100,000 clones, 88% seen once. V was shortened by 0 bases and J by 0 bases, with 6 bases between the two germline ends. There are 14 residues in the CDR3. CDR1 is PRHDT and CDR2 is FYEKMQ in the germline V gene (reference sequence). The V call is TRBV13, the J call TRBJ2-7; D is unresolved. What was sequenced was blood. The receptor was derived from a woman between 70 and 85 years old in good health. CDR3 nucleotides: TGTGCCAGCAGCTTAGGGTCCAGCTCCTACGAGCAGTACTTC. This translates into CASSLGSSSYEQYF.